This entry concerns a single TCR beta chain. This sample was taken from a study of blood T cell repertoires in COVID-19. The V gene lost 4 bases and the J gene lost 7 bases, with 8 bases spanning the gap. This CDR3 comprises 11 residues. Germline assignment: CDR1 MNHEY and CDR2 SMNVEV (reference sequence). Clones were read by immunoSEQ multiplex PCR, and TCRdb kept only the in-frame ones, dropping some. Of approximately 240,000 clones listed, over 75% are singletons. Input material: peripheral blood. This chain links TRBV27 with TRBJ2-7; D gene uncertain. This receptor was obtained from a woman in her thirties or forties who had recovered from COVID-19. The CDR3 nucleotides are TGTGCCAGCAGTTCTTCCGGGGAGCAGTACTTC. It encodes CASSSSGEQYF.